One and the same sample provided the 14 T cell receptor beta chains below, sequenced in a study of blood T cell repertoires in COVID-19. Produced via immunoSEQ multiplex PCR; TCRdb's table is partial and in-frame only. The top ten clones hold roughly 4% of a sample with approximately 270,000 clones, approximately 85% of them seen once. The sequencing input was PBMCs or T cells enriched from blood (not recorded which). The receptors were gathered from a woman aged 25 to 39 who had recovered from COVID-19.

In its sample, this clone was seen a few times. The V and J genes are TRBV7-2 and TRBJ2-2; D might be TRBD2 (6 bases). V dropped 4 bases and J dropped 0 bases, with 9 bases sitting between them. Germline CDR1 and CDR2: SGHTA and FQGNSA. CDR3 length: 15 amino acids. The CDR3 nucleotides read TGTGCCAGCAGCTCCCTAGCGACGAACACCGGGGAGCTGTTTTTT. Protein product: CASSSLATNTGELFF.

This chain links TRBV9 with TRBJ2-2; D might be TRBD2 (5 bases). CDR3 length: 16 amino acids. V was trimmed by 3 bases and J by 0 bases, leaving 12 bases between them. CDR1 is SGDLS and CDR2 is YYNGEE in the germline V gene. The CDR3 DNA is TGTGCCAGCAGCGACTTTGGCGGGCCGAACACCGGGGAGCTGTTTTTT. This codes for CASSDFGGPNTGELFF.

V and J are TRBV7-2 and TRBJ2-1; 8 bases fit TRBD2. J lost 5 bases, V lost 2 bases, and 2 bases had no gene match. The CDR3 covers 14 residues. Germline CDR1 SGHTA, CDR2 FQGNSA. The CDR3: CASSLLGLDNEQFF. The CDR3 bases are TGTGCCAGCAGCTTACTGGGACTAGACAATGAGCAGTTCTTC.

V and J are TRBV24-1 and TRBJ1-1; unclear D gene. This CDR3 contains 13 residues. Germline V gene data show CDR1 as KGHDR and CDR2 as SFDVKD. With 5 bases removed from V and 7 bases from J, the gap between germline ends came to 13 bases. The CDR3 region is CATSAGGWGEAFF. The CDR3 DNA follows: TGTGCCACCAGTGCAGGAGGGTGGGGTGAAGCTTTCTTT.

The genes are TRBV12-3 or TRBV12-4 and TRBJ1-2; the D gene is possibly TRBD1 (6 bases). V lost 9 bases, J lost 6 bases, and 17 bases lay in between. CDR3 length equals 13 residues. CDR3 amino acids: CASTSQQGNGYTF. The CDR3 DNA reads TGTGCCAGTACTAGTCAACAGGGAAATGGCTACACCTTC.

The chain carries TRBV28 and TRBJ1-6, with a weak D call TRBD1 (5 bases). With 10 bases removed from V and 0 bases from J, the gap between germline ends came to 16 bases. Germline CDR1 is MDHEN and CDR2 is SYDVKM. The CDR3 covers 16 residues. The CDR3 DNA is TGTGCCATCTCGGGGGGGGTTCCCTCCTATAATTCACCCCTCCACTTT. Its protein is CAISGGVPSYNSPLHF.

J is TRBJ1-1 and V is TRBV5-1; weak D call: TRBD1 (5 bases). The CDR3 loop spans 15 amino acids. From germline, CDR1 is SGHRS and CDR2 YFSETQ. Trimming took 1 base from V and 4 from J, leaving 14 bases between them. The CDR3 reads CASSLRLQGTTEAFF. The CDR3 nucleotides read TGCGCCAGCAGCTTGCGTCTCCAGGGCACCACTGAAGCTTTCTTT.

The J gene is TRBJ1-5, the V gene TRBV6-6, with no clear D. The CDR3 is made up of 16 amino acids. Germline V gene lookup returns CDR1 MNHNY and CDR2 SVGAGI (reference sequence). Trimming stripped 7 bases from V and 4 bases from J, with 20 bases between. The CDR3 reads CASNRHPSPQNQPQHF. For the CDR3, the DNA is TGTGCCAGCAACCGCCACCCAAGCCCGCAAAATCAGCCCCAGCATTTT.

This clone was counted a few times. The V call is TRBV15, the J call TRBJ1-4, with TRBD1 matching over 8 bases. With V trimmed by 8 bases and J by 8 bases, 10 bases remained unmatched. The CDR3 covers 14 residues. Germline assignment: CDR1 LNHNV and CDR2 YYDKDF (reference sequence). CDR3 DNA: TGTGCCACCGCTATCGACAGGGGTATGGAAAAACTGTTTTTT. It encodes CATAIDRGMEKLFF.

The chain is built from TRBV2 and TRBJ1-1; perhaps TRBD1 as D (6 bases). Trimming cost V 8 bases and J 10 bases, with 38 bases left between them. Germline CDR1 reads SNHLY; CDR2 reads FYNNEI. CDR3 length: 19 amino acids. The CDR3 DNA reads as TGTGCCAGCGTCCGACAGGACTTTGCCTCTTTCGCCGACTTACGACGAGCTTTCTTT. It yields the protein CASVRQDFASFADLRRAFF. The full variable domain, rest sourced from reference TRBV2 and TRBJ1-1, is EPEVTQTPSHQVTQMGQEVILRCVPISNHLYFYWYRQILGQKVEFLVSFYNNEISEKSEIFDDQFSVERPDGSNFTLKIRSTKLEDSAMYFCASVRQDFASFADLRRAFFGQGTRLTVV.

This clone was counted between two and nine times. The genes are TRBV6-5 and TRBJ1-2; the match to TRBD1 covers 7 bases. The germline V gene has CDR1 MNHEY and CDR2 SVGAGI. The CDR3 contains 15 residues. Trimming removed 7 bases from V and 2 bases from J; junction bases left unmatched: 10. The CDR3 reads CASTKLIQGNYGYTF. CDR3 nucleotide sequence: TGTGCCAGCACCAAATTGATACAGGGGAACTATGGCTACACCTTC.

The genes are TRBV7-8 and TRBJ2-7; 10 bases line up with TRBD1. The CDR3 covers 14 residues. Germline-derived CDR1 and CDR2 are SGHVS and FQNEAQ. The J segment lost 6 bases and the V segment lost 1 base, leaving 3 bases of the junction unmatched. CDR3 loop: CASSLGRTGGEQYF. The CDR3 nucleotides are TGTGCCAGCAGCTTAGGACGGACAGGGGGCGAGCAGTACTTC.

V gene TRBV15 combines with J gene TRBJ2-7, with 9 bases lining up with TRBD2. Trimming took 1 base from V and 7 from J; bases not matched to a gene: 8. The CDR3 is 15 amino acids. Germline assignment: CDR1 LNHNV and CDR2 YYDKDF (reference sequence). The CDR3 protein is CATSRGAGGSREQYF. CDR3 nucleotides: TGTGCCACCAGCAGAGGAGCGGGAGGTTCGCGGGAGCAGTACTTC.

The chain joins TRBV6-6 to TRBJ1-1; tentative D call: TRBD1 (5 bases). CDR3 length: 13 residues. The germline gives CDR1 MNHNY, CDR2 SVGAGI (reference sequence). V dropped 2 bases and J dropped 6 bases, with 10 bases sitting between them. The CDR3 nucleotides read TGTGCCAGCAGTTACGTAGGGGCGCCTGAAGCTTTCTTT. Translated: CASSYVGAPEAFF.